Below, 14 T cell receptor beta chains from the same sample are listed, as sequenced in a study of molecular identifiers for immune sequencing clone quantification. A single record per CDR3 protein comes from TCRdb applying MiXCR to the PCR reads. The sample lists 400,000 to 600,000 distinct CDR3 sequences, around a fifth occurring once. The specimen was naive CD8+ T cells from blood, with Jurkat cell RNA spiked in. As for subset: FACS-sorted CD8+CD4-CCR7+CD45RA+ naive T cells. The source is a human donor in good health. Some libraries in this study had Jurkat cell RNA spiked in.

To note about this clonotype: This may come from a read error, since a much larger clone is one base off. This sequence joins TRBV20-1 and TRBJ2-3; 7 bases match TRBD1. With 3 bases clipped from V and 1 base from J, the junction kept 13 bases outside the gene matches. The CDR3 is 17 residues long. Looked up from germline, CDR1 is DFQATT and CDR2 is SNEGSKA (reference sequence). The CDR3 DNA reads TGCAGTGCTAGTCTTGCCGAGACAGGGAGTGGCACAGATACGCAGTATTTT. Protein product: CSASLAETGSGTDTQYF.

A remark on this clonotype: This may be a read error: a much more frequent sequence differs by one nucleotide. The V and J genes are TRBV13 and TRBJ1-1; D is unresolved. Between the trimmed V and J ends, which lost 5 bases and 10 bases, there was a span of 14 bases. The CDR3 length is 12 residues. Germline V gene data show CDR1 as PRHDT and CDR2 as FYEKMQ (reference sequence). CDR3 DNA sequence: TGTGCCAGCAGCCCTGCGGGTGTGGTAGCTTTCTTT. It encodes CASSPAGVVAFF.

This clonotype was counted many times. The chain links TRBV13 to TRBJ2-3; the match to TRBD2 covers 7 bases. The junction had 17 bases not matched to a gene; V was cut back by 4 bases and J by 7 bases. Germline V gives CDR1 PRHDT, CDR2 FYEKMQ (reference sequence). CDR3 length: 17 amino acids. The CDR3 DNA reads TGTGCCAGCAGCTCCTCAGTGAGCGGGGCCTCGTGGAATACGCAGTATTTT. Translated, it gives CASSSSVSGASWNTQYF. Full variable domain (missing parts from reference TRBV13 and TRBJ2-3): AAGVIQSPRHLIKEKRETATLKCYPIPRHDTVYWYQQGPGQDPQFLISFYEKMQSDKGSIPDRFSAQQFSDYHSELNMSSLELGDSALYFCASSSSVSGASWNTQYFGPGTRLTVL.

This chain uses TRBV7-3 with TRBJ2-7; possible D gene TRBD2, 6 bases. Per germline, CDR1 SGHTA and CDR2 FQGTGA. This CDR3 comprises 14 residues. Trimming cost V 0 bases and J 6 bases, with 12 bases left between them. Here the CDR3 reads CASSLTGGAGEQYF. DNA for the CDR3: TGTGCCAGCAGCTTAACAGGCGGGGCAGGCGAGCAGTACTTC.

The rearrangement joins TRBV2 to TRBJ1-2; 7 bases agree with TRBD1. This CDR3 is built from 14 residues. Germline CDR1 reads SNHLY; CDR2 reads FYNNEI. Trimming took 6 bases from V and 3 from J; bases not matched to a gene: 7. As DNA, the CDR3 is TGTGCCAGCAGGACAGGGAACATTGACTATGGCTACACCTTC. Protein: CASRTGNIDYGYTF.

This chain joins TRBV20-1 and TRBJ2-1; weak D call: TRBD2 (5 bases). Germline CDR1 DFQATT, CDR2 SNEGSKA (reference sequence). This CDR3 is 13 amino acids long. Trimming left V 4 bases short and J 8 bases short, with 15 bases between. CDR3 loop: CSAIGLHYDEQFF. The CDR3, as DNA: TGCAGTGCTATCGGACTTCATTACGATGAGCAGTTCTTC.

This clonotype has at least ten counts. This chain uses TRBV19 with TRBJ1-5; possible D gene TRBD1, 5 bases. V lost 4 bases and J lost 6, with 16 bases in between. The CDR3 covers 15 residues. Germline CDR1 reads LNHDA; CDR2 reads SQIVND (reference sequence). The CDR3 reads CASSTGFPITQPQHF. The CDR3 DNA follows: TGTGCCAGTAGTACAGGGTTCCCTATCACTCAGCCCCAGCATTTT.

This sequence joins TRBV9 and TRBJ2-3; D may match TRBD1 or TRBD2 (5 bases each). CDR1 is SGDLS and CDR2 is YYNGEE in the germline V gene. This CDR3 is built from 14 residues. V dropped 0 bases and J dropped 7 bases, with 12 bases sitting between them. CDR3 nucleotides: TGTGCCAGCAGCGTAGGAGCGGCGGACAATACGCAGTATTTT. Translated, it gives CASSVGAADNTQYF.

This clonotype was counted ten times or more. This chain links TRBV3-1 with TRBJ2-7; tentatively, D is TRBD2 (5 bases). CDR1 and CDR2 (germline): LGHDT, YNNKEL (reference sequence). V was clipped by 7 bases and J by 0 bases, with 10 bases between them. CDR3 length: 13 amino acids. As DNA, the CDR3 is TGTGCCAGCAAAGCAGCGGCCTCCTACGAGCAGTACTTC. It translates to CASKAAASYEQYF.

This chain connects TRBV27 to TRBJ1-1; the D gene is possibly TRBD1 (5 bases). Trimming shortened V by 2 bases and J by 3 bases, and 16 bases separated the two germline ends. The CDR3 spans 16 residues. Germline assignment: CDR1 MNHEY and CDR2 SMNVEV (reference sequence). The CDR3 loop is CASSLILYKGYTEAFF. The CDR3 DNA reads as TGTGCCAGCAGTTTAATCCTTTACAAGGGGTACACTGAAGCTTTCTTT.

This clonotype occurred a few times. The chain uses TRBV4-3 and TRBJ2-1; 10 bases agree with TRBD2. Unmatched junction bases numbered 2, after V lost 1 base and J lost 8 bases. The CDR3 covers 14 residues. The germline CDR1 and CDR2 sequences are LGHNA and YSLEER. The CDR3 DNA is TGCGCCAGCAGCCAAGTTCTAGCGGGGGATGAGCAGTTCTTC. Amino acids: CASSQVLAGDEQFF.

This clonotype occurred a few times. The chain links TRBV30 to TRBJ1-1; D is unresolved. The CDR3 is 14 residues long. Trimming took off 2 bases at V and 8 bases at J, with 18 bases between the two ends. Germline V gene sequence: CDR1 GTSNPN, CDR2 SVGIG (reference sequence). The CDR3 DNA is TGTGCCTGGAGTTATAGTGGGATTACTTTAGAAGCTTTCTTT. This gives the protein CAWSYSGITLEAFF.

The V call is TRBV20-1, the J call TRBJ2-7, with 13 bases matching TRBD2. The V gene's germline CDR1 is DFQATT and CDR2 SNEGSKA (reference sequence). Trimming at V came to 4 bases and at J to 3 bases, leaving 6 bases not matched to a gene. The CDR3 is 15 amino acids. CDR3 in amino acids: CSATAGTSGIYEQYF. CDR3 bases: TGCAGTGCTACCGCCGGGACTAGCGGGATCTACGAGCAGTACTTC.

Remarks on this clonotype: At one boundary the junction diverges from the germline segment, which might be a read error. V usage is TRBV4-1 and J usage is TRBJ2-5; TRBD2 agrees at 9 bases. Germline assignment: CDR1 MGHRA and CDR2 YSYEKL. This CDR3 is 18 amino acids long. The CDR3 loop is CASSQGEGLARWGETKYF. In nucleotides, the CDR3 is TGCGCCAGCAGCCAGGGCGAGGGACTAGCCCGGTGGGGTGAGACCAAGTACTTC.